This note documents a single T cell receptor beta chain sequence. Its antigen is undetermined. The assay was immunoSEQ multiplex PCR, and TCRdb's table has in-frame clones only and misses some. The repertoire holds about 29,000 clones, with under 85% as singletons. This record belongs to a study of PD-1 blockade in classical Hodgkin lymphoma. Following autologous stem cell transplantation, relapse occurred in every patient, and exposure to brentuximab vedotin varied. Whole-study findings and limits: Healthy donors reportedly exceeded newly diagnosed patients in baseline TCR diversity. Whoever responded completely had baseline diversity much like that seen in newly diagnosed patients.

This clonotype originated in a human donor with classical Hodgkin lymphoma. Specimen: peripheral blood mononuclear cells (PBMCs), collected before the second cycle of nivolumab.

The CDR3 DNA reads as TGTGCCATCAGTCTACAGACAGGCAACACTGAAGCTTTCTTT. It is translated as CAISLQTGNTEAFF. This chain connects TRBV10-3 to TRBJ1-1; D is perhaps TRBD1 (6 bases). In germline, CDR1 is ENHRY, CDR2 SYGVKD. V was pared by 5 bases and J by 2 bases, with 12 bases between. This CDR3 has 14 amino acids.